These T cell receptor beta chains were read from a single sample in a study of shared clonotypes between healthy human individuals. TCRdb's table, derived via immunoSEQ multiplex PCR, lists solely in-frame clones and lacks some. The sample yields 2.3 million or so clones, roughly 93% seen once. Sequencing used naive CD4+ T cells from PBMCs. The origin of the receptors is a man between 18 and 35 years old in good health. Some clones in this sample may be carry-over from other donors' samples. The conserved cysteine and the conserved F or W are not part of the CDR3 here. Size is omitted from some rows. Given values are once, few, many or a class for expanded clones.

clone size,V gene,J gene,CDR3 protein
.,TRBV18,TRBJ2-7,ASSPLGTGIYEQY
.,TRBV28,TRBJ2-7,ATLRRVLYEQY
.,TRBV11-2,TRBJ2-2,ASSPSGLAGGTGELF
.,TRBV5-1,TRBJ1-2,ASSLVGGADYGYT
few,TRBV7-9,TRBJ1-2,ASSSYRATANYGYT
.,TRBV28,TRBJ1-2,ASSSATGINYGYT
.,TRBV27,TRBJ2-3,ASTADTDTQY
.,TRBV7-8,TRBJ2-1,ASSFGSSSYNEQF
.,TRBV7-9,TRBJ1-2,ASSLRERRTPYGYT
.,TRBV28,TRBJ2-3,ASSIGGTDTQY
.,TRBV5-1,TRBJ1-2,ASSLVAGVFDYGYT
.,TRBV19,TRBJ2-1,ASSSGSSSYNEQF
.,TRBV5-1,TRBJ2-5,ASSLAPGQETQY
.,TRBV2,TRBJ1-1,ASSVDRDGSEAF
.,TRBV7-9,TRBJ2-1,ASSLGLALEQF
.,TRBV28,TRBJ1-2,ASSFGQRGYT
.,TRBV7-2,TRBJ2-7,ASSLAGAGSYEQY
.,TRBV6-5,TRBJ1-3,ASRGDGNTIY
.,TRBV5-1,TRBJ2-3,ASSSTGTSGTDTQY
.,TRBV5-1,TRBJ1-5,ASSPGGGAQPQH
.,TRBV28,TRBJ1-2,AINFRSGYT
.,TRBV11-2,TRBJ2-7,ASSPVGAVGVRY
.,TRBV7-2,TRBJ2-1,AQAGRSYNEQF
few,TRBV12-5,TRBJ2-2,ASGFLTGELF
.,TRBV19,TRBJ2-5,ASSRLPRVTQY
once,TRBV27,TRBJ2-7,ASSFRHQQY
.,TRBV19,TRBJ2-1,ASSIVAGANEQF
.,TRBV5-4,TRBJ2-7,ASSPPTSGIAEQY
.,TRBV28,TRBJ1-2,ASSLGLGTGGYT
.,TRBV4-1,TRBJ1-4,ASRPGGATNEKLF
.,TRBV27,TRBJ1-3,ASSLSGGNTIY
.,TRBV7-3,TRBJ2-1,ASSSSRGDYNEQF
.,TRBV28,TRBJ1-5,ASSGKSDRGLSQPQH
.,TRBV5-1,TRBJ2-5,ASSLYQGPGFTQETQY
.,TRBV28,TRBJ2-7,ASSQPGDRASYEQY
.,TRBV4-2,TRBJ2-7,ASSQGQGNYEQY
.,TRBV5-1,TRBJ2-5,ASSLDVRHQETQY
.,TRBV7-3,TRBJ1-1,ASSLKTAANTEAF
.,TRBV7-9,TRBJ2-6,ASSSIRAGANVLT
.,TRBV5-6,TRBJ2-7,ASSSKDLRGEQY
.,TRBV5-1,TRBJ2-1,ASSHSVGTPYNEQF
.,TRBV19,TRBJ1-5,ASKIFDSLSQPQH
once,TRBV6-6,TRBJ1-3,ASSYPFQSPIY
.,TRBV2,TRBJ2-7,ASSPGGSYEQY
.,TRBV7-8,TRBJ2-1,ASSQTSGRSYNEQF